What follows is one TCR beta chain and its context. Its antigen is still unknown. These data originate in a study of T cell responses to AZD1222 COVID-19 vaccine. Whole-study findings and limits: Mapped onto spike, vaccine-associated CD4 TCRs spanned it and were dominant at 160-218 and 743-854. With two AZD1222 doses given, Spike-specific TCR breadth and depth both rose. Only a handful of AZD1222 recipients, several in all, had baseline seropositivity. Reportedly, nearly half the spike-specific TCRs target unmutated variant regions.

The table came from immunoSEQ multiplex PCR; TCRdb's copy has only in-frame clones and leaves some out. The repertoire consists of tens of thousands of clones, with about 91% occurring once and the leading ten covering more than 8%. The receptor's source is an adult who received the MenACWY meningococcal vaccine as a control. Material: peripheral blood, obtained 28 days after the second dose of the MenACWY control vaccine.

For the CDR3, the DNA is TGTGCCAGCAGTTTTAGGACTAGCGGGAGCGATGAGCAGTTCTTC. Residues: CASSFRTSGSDEQFF. The V and J genes are TRBV27 and TRBJ2-1, with TRBD2 matching 13 bases. This CDR3 has 15 residues. With 3 bases clipped from V and 8 bases from J, the junction kept 4 bases outside the gene matches. In germline, CDR1 is MNHEY, CDR2 SMNVEV (reference sequence).